These T cell receptor beta chains were read from a single sample in a study of T cells in Graves' hyperthyroidism and ophthalmopathy. From the multiplex PCR reads, TCRdb called clonotypes with MiXCR, one entry per CDR3 protein. The sample includes roughly 400,000 distinct CDR3 sequences, 20% to 25% of them seen just once. The sample was blood. The receptor source for this set is a man in his fifties with Graves' hyperthyroidism. The CDR3 runs from the conserved cysteine through the conserved F or W. A D gene is named only where the DNA matches it firmly. Only part of the rows carry a size: once, few, many, or a class if the clone is expanded.

J gene	D gene	clone size	V gene	CDR3 length	CDR3 DNA	CDR3 protein
TRBJ2-7	TRBD2	.	TRBV27	15	TGTGCCATCTTGAGGGGCGGGAGGCCCCACTACGAGCAGTACTTC	CAILRGGRPHYEQYF
TRBJ1-4	TRBD1	.	TRBV7-2	16	TGTGCCAGCAGCTTAAACCCGACAGGGGATGATGAAAAACTGTTTTTT	CASSLNPTGDDEKLFF
TRBJ2-3	.	few	TRBV5-1	14	TGCGCCAGCAGTCCGGACGAAGGGACAGATACGCAGTATTTT	CASSPDEGTDTQYF
TRBJ2-5	.	.	TRBV7-7	15	TGTGCTAGCAGCTTAGAAGAGGGGACTGGAGAGACCCAGTACTTC	CASSLEEGTGETQYF
TRBJ2-7	.	few	TRBV7-3	16	TGTGCCAGCAGCCTAACCCCGACAGGGAGGGCCTACGAGCAGTACTTC	CASSLTPTGRAYEQYF
TRBJ1-2	.	.	TRBV20-1	12	TGCAGTGCTGTGGACAGAAATTATGGCTACACCTTC	CSAVDRNYGYTF
TRBJ1-6	TRBD1	many	TRBV28	15	TGTGCCAGCAGATCCGGGACAGCCTCTAATTCACCCCTCCACTTT	CASRSGTASNSPLHF
TRBJ2-5	.	once	TRBV5-1	14	TGCGCCAGCAGCTTCCGGGACTTCAAAGAGACCCAGTACTTC	CASSFRDFKETQYF
TRBJ2-1	TRBD2	few	TRBV4-2	15	TGTGCCAGCAGGTTCGTAGCGGGATCTGGGAATGAGCAGTTCTTC	CASRFVAGSGNEQFF
TRBJ1-5	.	.	TRBV27	13	TGTGCCAGCAGTTGGACAGACAATCAGCCTCGGCATTTT	CASSWTDNQPRHF
TRBJ1-1	TRBD1	few	TRBV5-1	16	TGCGCCAGCAGTCCCGAACCAGGGGGAGCGAACACTGAAGCTTTCTTT	CASSPEPGGANTEAFF
TRBJ2-5	TRBD2	.	TRBV20-1	21	TGCAGTGCTAGTTACTGGAGAGGTGCTGGACTAGCGGGGATCCCCAAGGAGACCCAGTACTTC	CSASYWRGAGLAGIPKETQYF
TRBJ2-5	.	.	TRBV7-8	14	TGTGCCAGCAGCTTTAACGGGAGATCGGAGACCCAGTACTTC	CASSFNGRSETQYF
TRBJ1-1	TRBD1	.	TRBV9	18	TGTGCCAGCAGCCCCCTCTCAGGGGGGGGACCAATTAACACTGAAGCTTTCTTT	CASSPLSGGGPINTEAFF
TRBJ2-1	TRBD2	.	TRBV20-1	15	TGCAGTGCCAATCTAGCGGGAGGGCCCCACAATGAGCAGTTCTTC	CSANLAGGPHNEQFF
TRBJ2-7	.	few	TRBV10-1	13	TGCGCCAGCAGTGTCCGCCTGGAAGACGAGCAGTACTTC	CASSVRLEDEQYF
TRBJ2-1	.	few	TRBV5-1	15	TGCGCCAGCAACGTCGGACACTTCTCCTACAATGAGCAGTTCTTC	CASNVGHFSYNEQFF
TRBJ2-7	TRBD2	.	TRBV5-1	17	TGCGCCAGCAGCTTGGCCCCTTCTAGCGGGAGGAAATACGAGCAGTACTTC	CASSLAPSSGRKYEQYF
TRBJ2-2	.	.	TRBV12-3/TRBV12-4	13	TGTGCCAGCAGGGATCGACCGACCGGGGAGCTGTTTTTT	CASRDRPTGELFF
TRBJ2-1	.	few	TRBV5-1	18	TGCGCCAGCAGCTTGGGTTCAGGGGCAGGGTTGAGGGACAATGAGCAGTTCTTC	CASSLGSGAGLRDNEQFF
TRBJ2-3	.	.	TRBV9	19	TGTGCCAGCAGCGATCCCAGAGGTATTAGCGACTCTAGCACAGATACGCAGTATTTT	CASSDPRGISDSSTDTQYF
TRBJ2-7	.	.	TRBV27	14	TGTGCCAGCAGTTCACAGGGTTTTCCCTACGAGCAGTACTTC	CASSSQGFPYEQYF
TRBJ1-1	TRBD1	few	TRBV6-1	12	TGTGCCAGCAGGACAGGGGCCACTGAAGCTTTCTTT	CASRTGATEAFF
TRBJ2-2	TRBD2	few	TRBV2	17	TGTGCCAGCAGTGCGGGACTAGCGGGAGATTGGGACGGGGAGCTGTTTTTT	CASSAGLAGDWDGELFF
TRBJ2-5	.	few	TRBV5-1	16	TGCGCCAGCAGCTTGTCCGTTGGGGTGATCCAAGAGACCCAGTACTTC	CASSLSVGVIQETQYF
TRBJ1-5	.	.	TRBV12-5	14	TGTGCTAGTGGCCCTGACAGCAGCAATCAGCCCCAGCATTTT	CASGPDSSNQPQHF
TRBJ2-3	TRBD2	many	TRBV3-1	15	TGTGCCAGCAGCCAAGATGGGCGGGAGACAGATACGCAGTATTTT	CASSQDGRETDTQYF
TRBJ1-5	.	few	TRBV2	14	TGTGCCAGCAGTAAGGGGGGTAGCAATCAGCCCCAGCATTTT	CASSKGGSNQPQHF
TRBJ1-4	TRBD1	.	TRBV24-1	16	TGTGCCACCAGTGAACCCGGCGGCAGGGGGCAAGAAAAACTGTTTTTT	CATSEPGGRGQEKLFF
TRBJ1-2	.	.	TRBV19	12	TGTGCCAGTAGTATTAGAGGAGGAGGCTACACCTTC	CASSIRGGGYTF
TRBJ1-5	.	.	TRBV28	13	TGTGCCAGCAAGCTGGGTAGAAATCAGCCCCAGCATTTT	CASKLGRNQPQHF
TRBJ1-2	.	.	TRBV4-1	16	TGCGCCAGCAGCCAATCCGGGGGGCTTACTAACTATGGCTACACCTTC	CASSQSGGLTNYGYTF
TRBJ2-1	TRBD2	few	TRBV7-9	17	TGTGCCAGCAGCTTACTTAGCGGGAGAAGCTCCTACAATGAGCAGTTCTTC	CASSLLSGRSSYNEQFF
TRBJ2-5	.	.	TRBV11-1	14	TGTGCCAGCAGCTCGGACACCTACCAAGAGACCCAGTACTTC	CASSSDTYQETQYF
TRBJ2-2	TRBD2	.	TRBV24-1	17	TGTGCCACCAGTGATTTGAAGCGGGAGTTTAGCACCGGGGAGCTGTTTTTT	CATSDLKREFSTGELFF
TRBJ2-2	TRBD2	few	TRBV6-4	17	TGTGCCAGCAGTGATGTGGCGGGAGGGGCCGGCACCGGGGAGCTGTTTTTT	CASSDVAGGAGTGELFF
TRBJ2-1	TRBD1	few	TRBV5-1	15	TGCGCCAGCAGCCCCGGGACAGGGGGGGGCAATGAGCAGTTCTTC	CASSPGTGGGNEQFF
TRBJ2-3	.	.	TRBV29-1	16	TGCAGCGTTGAAGATCTTAGAGGGGGGATCACAGATACGCAGTATTTT	CSVEDLRGGITDTQYF
TRBJ1-1	.	many	TRBV5-1	17	TGCGCCAGCAGCTCACATTTGGGCCAGGGCGGTCGGACTGAAGCTTTCTTT	CASSSHLGQGGRTEAFF
TRBJ2-7	TRBD1	.	TRBV28	13	TGTGCCATATCGACAGGGGGCATCAACGAGCAGTACTTC	CAISTGGINEQYF
TRBJ1-2	.	.	TRBV5-1	13	TGCGCCAGCAGCTTGGAATCTTCCTATGGCTACACCTTC	CASSLESSYGYTF
TRBJ1-1	.	.	TRBV5-1	14	TGCGCCAGCAGCAGGGGGGGATTGAACACTGAAGCTTTCTTT	CASSRGGLNTEAFF
TRBJ2-2	TRBD1	few	TRBV28	13	TGTGCCAGCAGGAGGGGGCGTACCGGGGAGCTGTTTTTT	CASRRGRTGELFF
TRBJ2-1	.	.	TRBV5-1	15	TGCGCCAGCAGCTTAGATCCGGTCACCTACAATGAGCAGTTCTTC	CASSLDPVTYNEQFF
TRBJ2-5	.	many	TRBV10-3	15	TGTGCCATCAGTCTGTCTCCCCAAAAACAAGAGACCCAGTACTTC	CAISLSPQKQETQYF
TRBJ2-3	TRBD2	.	TRBV20-1	16	TGCAGTGCTCAGAGGCGAGTAGCGGGTCTTACAGATACGCAGTATTTT	CSAQRRVAGLTDTQYF